Below, 6 T cell receptor beta chains from the same sample are listed, as sequenced in a study of blood T cell repertoires in COVID-19. TCRdb keeps only in-frame clones here, not all; method: immunoSEQ multiplex PCR. The sample includes around 150,000 clones, over 75% of them seen just once. The sequenced sample was peripheral blood. The receptors stem from a man in his sixties with active or convalescent COVID-19.

The rearrangement uses TRBV19 and TRBJ2-1, with 11 bases fitting TRBD2. V was clipped by 5 bases and J by 5 bases; unmatched bases: 11. The CDR3 is 17 residues long. Germline lookup yields CDR1 LNHDA and CDR2 SQIVND (reference sequence). CDR3 protein: CASSARGSGGAHNEQFF. CDR3 coding DNA: TGTGCCAGTAGTGCCCGGGGTAGCGGGGGGGCCCACAATGAGCAGTTCTTC.

The CDR3 sequence: CSVSKRTNEAGELFF. The CDR3 DNA follows: TGCAGCGTTTCGAAGAGGACTAATGAAGCCGGGGAGCTGTTTTTT. The V and J genes are TRBV29-1 and TRBJ2-2; D perhaps matches TRBD2 (6 bases). This CDR3 contains 15 residues. Germline CDR1 is SQVTM and CDR2 is ANQGSEA. Trimming left V 5 bases short and J 6 bases short, with 19 bases between.

The chain recombines TRBV9 with TRBJ2-3, with TRBD2 matching 10 bases. Looked up from germline, CDR1 is SGDLS and CDR2 is YYNGEE. The CDR3 is made up of 15 amino acids. Trimming at V came to 4 bases and at J to 4 bases, leaving 6 bases not matched to a gene. This CDR3 reads CASSPRLAGADTQYF. The CDR3 DNA reads as TGTGCCAGCAGCCCAAGACTAGCGGGTGCAGATACGCAGTATTTT.

V and J are TRBV9 and TRBJ1-3, with D possibly being TRBD1 (5 bases). The germline gives CDR1 SGDLS, CDR2 YYNGEE. The CDR3 extends over 19 amino acids. V was cut by 0 bases and J by 3 bases, with 22 bases left in between. The CDR3 protein is CASSVVEVRRGGCGNTIYF. The CDR3 DNA follows: TGTGCCAGCAGCGTAGTAGAGGTTCGAAGGGGCGGATGTGGAAACACCATATATTTT. The variable domain in full, completed from reference TRBV9 and TRBJ1-3, reads DSGVTQTPKHLITATGQRVTLRCSPRSGDLSVYWYQQSLDQGLQFLIQYYNGEERAKGNILERFSAQQFPDLHSELNLSSLELGDSALYFCASSVVEVRRGGCGNTIYFGEGSWLTVV.

V is TRBV7-3 and J is TRBJ1-1; no clear D. CDR1 and CDR2 from the germline V gene are SGHTA and FQGTGA. The CDR3 contains 14 residues. V gave up 0 bases and J gave up 4 bases, with 9 bases separating them. CDR3 sequence reads: CASSLTRQSTEAFF. The CDR3 DNA is TGTGCCAGCAGCTTAACGAGGCAGAGCACTGAAGCTTTCTTT. The complete variable domain, with remaining parts taken from reference TRBV7-3 and TRBJ1-1, reads GAGVSQTPSNKVTEKGKYVELRCDPISGHTALYWYRQSLGQGPEFLIYFQGTGAADDSGLPNDRFFAVRPEGSVSTLKIQRTERGDSAVYLCASSLTRQSTEAFFGQGTRLTVV.

The chain combines TRBV5-6 with TRBJ1-2, with TRBD1 matching 10 bases. This CDR3 has 14 amino acids. The junction had 5 bases not matched to a gene; V was cut back by 4 bases and J by 5 bases. Germline V lookup: CDR1 SGHDT, CDR2 YYEEEE. The CDR3 loop is CASSPTGGWYGYTF. DNA of the CDR3: TGTGCCAGCAGCCCGACAGGGGGCTGGTATGGCTACACCTTC.